A selection of T cell receptor beta chains follows, all from one sample in a study of T cells in localized non-small cell lung cancer. Sequenced by immunoSEQ multiplex PCR; TCRdb stores in-frame clones only, minus some. Of around 64,000 clones in the sample, roughly 80% are singletons; the top ten hold 4.7%. This sample comprised PBMCs, obtained before any cancer treatment. Receptor source: a man between 40 and 75 years old with stage II lung adenocarcinoma. Both conserved end residues are trimmed from each CDR3. Fields, in order: J gene, V gene, CDR3 protein.

TRBJ1-3,TRBV28,ATEDVHSGNTIY
TRBJ2-7,TRBV19,ASSDRAPGGYEQY
TRBJ1-4,TRBV19,ASTGLRTNEKLF
TRBJ2-1,TRBV4-1,ASSQIDAGGYEQF
TRBJ2-1,TRBV2,AREGLAGEEQF
TRBJ2-5,TRBV6-5,ASSTSGQETQY
TRBJ2-3,TRBV7-2,ASIPGPLTDTQY
TRBJ1-1,TRBV6-1,ASSPGEGEAF
TRBJ1-4,TRBV7-9,ASSQTSTRPGEKLF
TRBJ1-1,TRBV7-9,ASSLRGPMNTEAF
TRBJ1-1,TRBV4-1,ASSQDGTGADTEAF
TRBJ1-5,TRBV19,ASSIQGGNQPQH
TRBJ2-7,TRBV5-1,ASSIDRGKNEQY
TRBJ2-6,TRBV25-1,ASSGVGANVLT
TRBJ1-5,TRBV30,AWSVRSGRSNQPQH
TRBJ2-3,TRBV4-1,ASQQGGTVTDTQY
TRBJ1-1,TRBV9,ASSVVLGFAEAF
TRBJ2-7,TRBV7-8,ASSLRDISYEQY
TRBJ2-5,TRBV6-1,ASSEHRETQY
TRBJ2-5,TRBV7-9,ASSLVMIFGQGDLETQY
TRBJ1-4,TRBV6-1,ASVMGSGGEKLF
TRBJ2-2,TRBV2,ASGEGVRAGELF
TRBJ2-2,TRBV10-3,AIRAGTSGSYTGELF
TRBJ1-1,TRBV7-2,ASSPQGPTNTEAF
TRBJ2-7,TRBV7-9,ASSSSMGIYEQY
TRBJ2-2,TRBV7-9,ASSLGRNTGELF
TRBJ2-2,TRBV7-2,ASSLMGPNTGELF
TRBJ2-3,TRBV4-2,ASSQGRGGQLGDTQY
TRBJ2-5,TRBV11-2,ASSRKLAGAGETQY
TRBJ2-1,TRBV14,ASSQGLGLAAQF
TRBJ2-7,TRBV6-5,ASSGLAGTSYEQY
TRBJ1-2,TRBV25-1,ASSRDRFYGYT
TRBJ2-7,TRBV2,ASSESHEQY
TRBJ2-3,TRBV6-4,ASSPGLQPDTQY
TRBJ1-2,TRBV28,ASSPRPAAYGYT
TRBJ1-4,TRBV2,ASSELGGLGEKLF
TRBJ2-3,TRBV10-3,AIIAGRASDTQY
TRBJ1-2,TRBV5-4,ASSLEGQGSYGYT
TRBJ2-1,TRBV7-3,ASSLNYHNEQF
TRBJ2-3,TRBV7-2,ASSITSGSGRDTQY
TRBJ2-7,TRBV19,ASSDRGTSGRAYEQY
TRBJ1-1,TRBV2,ASSTVNTEAF
TRBJ2-7,TRBV12-5,ASGTYRTPEQY
TRBJ2-3,TRBV5-5,ASSLPENTQY
TRBJ1-2,TRBV5-1,ASSEGTANYGYT
TRBJ1-1,TRBV2,ASTASNTEAF
TRBJ1-5,TRBV6-1,ASSDRTGDHQPQH
TRBJ1-4,TRBV30,AWSGGRLLF
TRBJ1-1,TRBV7-9,ASSVMNTEAF
TRBJ1-2,TRBV27,ASKVRGGGYT
TRBJ1-2,TRBV6-5,ASSSSAPGQHYGYT
TRBJ1-2,TRBV7-8,ASSPAGTVPDGYT
TRBJ2-3,TRBV30,AWSLAGPDTQY
TRBJ2-5,TRBV4-3,ASSQKGGLAGGETQY
TRBJ1-2,TRBV2,ASVVEGVGYGYT
TRBJ2-3,TRBV6-6,ASSYHGNGGDTQY
TRBJ2-7,TRBV25-1,ASSPLGLAGSYEQY